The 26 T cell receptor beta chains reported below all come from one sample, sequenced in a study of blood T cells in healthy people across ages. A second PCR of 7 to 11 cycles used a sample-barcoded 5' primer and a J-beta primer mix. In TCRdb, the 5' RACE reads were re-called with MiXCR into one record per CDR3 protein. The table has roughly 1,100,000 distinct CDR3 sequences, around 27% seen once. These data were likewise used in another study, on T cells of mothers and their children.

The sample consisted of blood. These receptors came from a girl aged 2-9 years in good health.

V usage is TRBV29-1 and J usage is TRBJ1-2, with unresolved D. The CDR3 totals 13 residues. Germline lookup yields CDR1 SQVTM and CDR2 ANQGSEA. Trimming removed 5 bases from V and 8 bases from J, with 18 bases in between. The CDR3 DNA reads TGCAGCGTTTTCGATGCTGTTCGGTTCGGCTACACCTTC. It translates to CSVFDAVRFGYTF.

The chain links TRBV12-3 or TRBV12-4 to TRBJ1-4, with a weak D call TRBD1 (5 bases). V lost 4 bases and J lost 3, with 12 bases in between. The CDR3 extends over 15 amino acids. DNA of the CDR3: TGTGCCAGCAGTTGGTCCGGGGCGGCTAATGAAAAACTGTTTTTT. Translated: CASSWSGAANEKLFF.

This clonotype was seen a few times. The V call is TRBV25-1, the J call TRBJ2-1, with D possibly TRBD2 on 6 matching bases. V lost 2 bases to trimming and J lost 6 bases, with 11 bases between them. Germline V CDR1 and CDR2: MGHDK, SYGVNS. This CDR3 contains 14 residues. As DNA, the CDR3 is TGTGCCAGCAGTGAAGGCCTAGCGTCCAATGAGCAGTTCTTC. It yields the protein CASSEGLASNEQFF. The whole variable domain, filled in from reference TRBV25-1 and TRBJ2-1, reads EADIYQTPRYLVIGTGKKITLECSQTMGHDKMYWYQQDPGMELHLIHYSYGVNSTEKGDLSSESTVSRIRTEHFPLTLESARPSHTSQYLCASSEGLASNEQFFGPGTRLTVL.

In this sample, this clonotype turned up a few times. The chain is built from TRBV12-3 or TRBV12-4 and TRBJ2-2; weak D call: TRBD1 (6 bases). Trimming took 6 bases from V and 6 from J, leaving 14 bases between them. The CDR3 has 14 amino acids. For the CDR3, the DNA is TGTGCCAGCAGCCGCCCCAGGGGCGCCGGGGAGCTGTTTTTT. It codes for CASSRPRGAGELFF.

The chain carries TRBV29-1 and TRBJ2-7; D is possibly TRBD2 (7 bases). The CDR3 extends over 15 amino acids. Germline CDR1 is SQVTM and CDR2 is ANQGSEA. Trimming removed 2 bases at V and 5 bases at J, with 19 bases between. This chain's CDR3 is CSVESWGREKDEQYF. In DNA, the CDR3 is TGCAGCGTTGAATCATGGGGGCGGGAGAAGGACGAGCAGTACTTC.

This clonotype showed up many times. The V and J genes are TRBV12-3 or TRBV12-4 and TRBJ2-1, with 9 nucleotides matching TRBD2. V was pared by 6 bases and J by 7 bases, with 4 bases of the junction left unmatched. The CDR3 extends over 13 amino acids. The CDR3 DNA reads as TGTGCCAGCAGCTTGCTAGCGGGGAATGAGCAGTTCTTC. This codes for CASSLLAGNEQFF.

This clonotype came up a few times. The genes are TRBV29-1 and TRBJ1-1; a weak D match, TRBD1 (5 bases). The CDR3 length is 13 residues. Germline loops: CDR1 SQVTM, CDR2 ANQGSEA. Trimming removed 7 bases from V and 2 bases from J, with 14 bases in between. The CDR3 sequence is CSAHSQGNTEAFF. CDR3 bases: TGCAGCGCCCACAGCCAGGGTAACACTGAAGCTTTCTTT. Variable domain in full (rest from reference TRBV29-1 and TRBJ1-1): SAVISQKPSRDICQRGTSLTIQCQVDSQVTMMFWYRQQPGQSLTLIATANQGSEATYESGFVIDKFPISRPNLTFSTLTVSNMSPEDSSIYLCSAHSQGNTEAFFGQGTRLTVV.

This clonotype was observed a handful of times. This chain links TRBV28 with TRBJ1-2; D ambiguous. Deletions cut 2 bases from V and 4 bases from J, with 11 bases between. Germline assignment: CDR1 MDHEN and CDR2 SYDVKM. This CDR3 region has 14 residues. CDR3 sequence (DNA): TGTGCCAGCAGTTTAGGTACGAAAGTCTATGGCTACACCTTC. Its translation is CASSLGTKVYGYTF.

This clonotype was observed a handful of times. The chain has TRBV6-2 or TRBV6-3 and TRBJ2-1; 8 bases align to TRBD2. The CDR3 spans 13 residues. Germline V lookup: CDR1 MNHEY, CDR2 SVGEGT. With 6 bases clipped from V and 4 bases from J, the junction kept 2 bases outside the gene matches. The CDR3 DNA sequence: TGTGCCAGCAGAAAGCGGGGGTACAATGAGCAGTTCTTC. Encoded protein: CASRKRGYNEQFF.

The CDR3 DNA reads TGTGCCAGCAGTGTTGGACGGGTTGAGTGGGAGACCCAGTACTTC. It is translated as CASSVGRVEWETQYF. The chain couples TRBV6-1 to TRBJ2-5; D is unresolved. Germline V lookup: CDR1 MNHNS, CDR2 SASEGT. Trimming cost V 4 bases and J 5 bases, with 17 bases left between them. There are 15 residues in the CDR3.

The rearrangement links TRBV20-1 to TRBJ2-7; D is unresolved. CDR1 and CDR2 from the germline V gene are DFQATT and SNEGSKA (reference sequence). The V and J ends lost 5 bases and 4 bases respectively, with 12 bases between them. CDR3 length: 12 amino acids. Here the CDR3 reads CSAGRNYYEQYF. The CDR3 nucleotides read TGCAGTGCTGGACGGAATTATTACGAGCAGTACTTC.

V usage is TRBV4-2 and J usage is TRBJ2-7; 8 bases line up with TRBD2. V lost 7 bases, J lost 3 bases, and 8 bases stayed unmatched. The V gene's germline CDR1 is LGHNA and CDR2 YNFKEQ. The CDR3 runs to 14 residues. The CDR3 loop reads CASTPGLGRYEQYF. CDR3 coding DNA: TGTGCCAGCACCCCGGGACTAGGTCGCTACGAGCAGTACTTC.

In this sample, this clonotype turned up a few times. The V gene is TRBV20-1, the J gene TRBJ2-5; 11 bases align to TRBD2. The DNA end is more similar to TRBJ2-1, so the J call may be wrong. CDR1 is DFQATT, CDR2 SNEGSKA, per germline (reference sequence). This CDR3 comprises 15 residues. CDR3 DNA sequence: TGCAGCGGGGCTAGCGGGGGGTCATTTAATTATGAGCAGTTCTTC. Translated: CSGASGGSFNYEQFF.

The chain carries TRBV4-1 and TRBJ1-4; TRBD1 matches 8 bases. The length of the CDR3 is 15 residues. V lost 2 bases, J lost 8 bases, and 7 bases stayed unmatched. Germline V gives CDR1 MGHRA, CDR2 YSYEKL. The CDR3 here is CASSQHWTGQEKLFF. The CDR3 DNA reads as TGCGCCAGCAGCCAACACTGGACAGGGCAGGAAAAACTGTTTTTT.

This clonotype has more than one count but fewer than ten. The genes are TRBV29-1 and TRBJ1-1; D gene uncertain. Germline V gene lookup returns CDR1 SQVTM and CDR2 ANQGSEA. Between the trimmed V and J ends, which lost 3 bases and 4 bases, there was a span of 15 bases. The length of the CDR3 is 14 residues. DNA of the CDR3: TGCAGCGTTGATCGGAGGGCGGAGGGCACTGAAGCTTTCTTT. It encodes CSVDRRAEGTEAFF. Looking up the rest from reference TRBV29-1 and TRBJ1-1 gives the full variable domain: SAVISQKPSRDICQRGTSLTIQCQVDSQVTMMFWYRQQPGQSLTLIATANQGSEATYESGFVIDKFPISRPNLTFSTLTVSNMSPEDSSIYLCSVDRRAEGTEAFFGQGTRLTVV.

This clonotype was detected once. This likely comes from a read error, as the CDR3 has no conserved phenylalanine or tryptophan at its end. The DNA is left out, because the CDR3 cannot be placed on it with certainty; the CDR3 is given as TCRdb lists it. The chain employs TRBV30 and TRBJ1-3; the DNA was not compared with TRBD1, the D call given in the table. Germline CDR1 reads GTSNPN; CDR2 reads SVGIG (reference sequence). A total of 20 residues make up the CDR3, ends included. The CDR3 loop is CALIPQDRIVISSALIPLTI.

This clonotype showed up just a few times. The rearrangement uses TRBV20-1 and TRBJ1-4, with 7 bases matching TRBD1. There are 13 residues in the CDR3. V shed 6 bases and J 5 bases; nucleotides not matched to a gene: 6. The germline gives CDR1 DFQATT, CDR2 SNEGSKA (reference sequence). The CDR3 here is CSALGQTNEKLFF. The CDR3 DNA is TGCAGTGCCTTGGGACAGACCAATGAAAAACTGTTTTTT.

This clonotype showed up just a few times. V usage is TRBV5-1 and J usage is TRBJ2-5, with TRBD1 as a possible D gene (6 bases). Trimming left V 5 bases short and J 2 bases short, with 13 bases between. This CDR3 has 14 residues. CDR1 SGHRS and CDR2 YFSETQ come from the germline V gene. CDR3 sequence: CASSRGGEQETQYF. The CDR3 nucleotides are TGCGCCAGCAGTCGTGGGGGCGAGCAAGAGACCCAGTACTTC.

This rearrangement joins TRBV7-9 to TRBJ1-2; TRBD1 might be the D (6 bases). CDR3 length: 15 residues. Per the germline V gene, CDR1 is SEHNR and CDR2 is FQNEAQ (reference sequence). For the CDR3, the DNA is TGTGCAATAACCGGGACAAAGGATGGGTACTATGGCTACACCTTC. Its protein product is CAITGTKDGYYGYTF.

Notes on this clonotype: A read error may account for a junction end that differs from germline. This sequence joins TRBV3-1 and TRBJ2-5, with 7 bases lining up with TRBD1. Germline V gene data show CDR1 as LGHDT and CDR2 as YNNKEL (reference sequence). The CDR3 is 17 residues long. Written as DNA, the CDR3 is TGTGCCAGCAGTCAAGAAATACAGGGGAACCTCCAAGAGACCCAGTACTTC. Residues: CASSQEIQGNLQETQYF.

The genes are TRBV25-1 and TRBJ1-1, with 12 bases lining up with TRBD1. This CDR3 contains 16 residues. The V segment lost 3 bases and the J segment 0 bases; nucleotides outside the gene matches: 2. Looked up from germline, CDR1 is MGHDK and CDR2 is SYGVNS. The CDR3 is CASSEGTGGVNTEAFF. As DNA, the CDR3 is TGTGCCAGCAGTGAGGGGACAGGGGGCGTGAACACTGAAGCTTTCTTT.

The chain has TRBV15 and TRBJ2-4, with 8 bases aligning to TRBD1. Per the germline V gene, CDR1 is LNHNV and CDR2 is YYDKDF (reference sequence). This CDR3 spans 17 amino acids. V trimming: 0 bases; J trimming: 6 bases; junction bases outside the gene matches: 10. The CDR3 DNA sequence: TGTGCCACCAGCAGAGATAGGACAGGGTCTAGGTCAAACATTCAGTACTTC. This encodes CATSRDRTGSRSNIQYF.

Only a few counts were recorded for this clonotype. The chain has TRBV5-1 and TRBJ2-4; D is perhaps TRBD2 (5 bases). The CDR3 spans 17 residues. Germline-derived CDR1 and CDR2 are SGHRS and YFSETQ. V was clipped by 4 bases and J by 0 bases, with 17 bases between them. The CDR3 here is CASSPQTDGLAKNIQYF. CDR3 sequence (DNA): TGCGCCAGCAGCCCGCAGACGGACGGACTAGCCAAAAACATTCAGTACTTC.

The CDR3 DNA follows: TGCGCCAGCAGCTTGGGCGCAGGGGATGGTCAGCCCCAGCATTTT. Translated, it gives CASSLGAGDGQPQHF. The chain carries TRBV5-1 and TRBJ1-5; TRBD1 is a possible D gene (6 bases). The V end was cut by 0 bases, the J end by 6 bases, with 13 bases between. This CDR3 is built from 15 residues. Germline loops: CDR1 SGHRS, CDR2 YFSETQ.

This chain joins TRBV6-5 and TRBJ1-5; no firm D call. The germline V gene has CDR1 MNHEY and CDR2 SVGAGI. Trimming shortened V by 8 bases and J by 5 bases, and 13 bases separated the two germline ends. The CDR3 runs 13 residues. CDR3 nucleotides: TGTGCCAGCCGGGTCAATCAACATCAGCCCCAGCATTTT. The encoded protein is CASRVNQHQPQHF.

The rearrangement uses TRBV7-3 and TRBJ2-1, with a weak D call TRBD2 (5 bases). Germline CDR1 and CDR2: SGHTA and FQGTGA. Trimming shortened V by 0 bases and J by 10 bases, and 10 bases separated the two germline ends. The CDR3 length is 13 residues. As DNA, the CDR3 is TGTGCCAGCAGCTTAACGTCGTGGAGGGAGCAGTTCTTC. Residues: CASSLTSWREQFF.